The 13 T cell receptor beta chains in this list originate from one sample, sequenced in a study of siplizumab effects on memory and regulatory T cells. TCRdb's table, derived via immunoSEQ multiplex PCR, lists solely in-frame clones and lacks some. The sample shows approximately 100,000 clones, roughly 94% of them seen only once. What was sequenced was non-Treg CD4+ T cells sorted from blood. These receptors all come from a human donor in good health.

The genes are TRBV19 and TRBJ2-3, with 9 bases identical to TRBD1. The CDR3 contains 14 residues. Germline CDR1 reads LNHDA; CDR2 reads SQIVND (reference sequence). With 7 bases clipped from V and 5 bases from J, the junction kept 7 bases outside the gene matches. CDR3 nucleotide sequence: TGTGCCAGTAAGCGGGACAGGGCAATAGATACGCAGTATTTT. Translation: CASKRDRAIDTQYF.

This chain joins TRBV9 and TRBJ1-4; 9 nucleotides line up with TRBD1. This CDR3 spans 15 amino acids. Per the germline V gene, CDR1 is SGDLS and CDR2 is YYNGEE. Trimming removed 7 bases from V and 0 bases from J; junction bases left unmatched: 4. The CDR3: CASGGQGATNEKLFF. The CDR3 DNA reads as TGTGCCAGCGGGGGACAGGGTGCAACTAATGAAAAACTGTTTTTT.

This sequence joins TRBV7-9 and TRBJ2-7; 7 positions match TRBD2. Germline assignment: CDR1 SEHNR and CDR2 FQNEAQ (reference sequence). The CDR3 has 18 amino acids. The junction had 14 bases not matched to a gene; V was cut back by 0 bases and J by 3 bases. The CDR3 protein is CASSLAAGASSSSYEQYF. The CDR3 DNA reads TGTGCCAGCAGCTTAGCGGCGGGAGCCTCGTCTTCCAGCTACGAGCAGTACTTC.

The chain uses TRBV18 and TRBJ2-1; 7 positions agree with TRBD1. The germline CDR1 and CDR2 sequences are KGHSH and LQKENI. This CDR3 has 15 residues. Germline trimming cut 1 base from V and 4 bases from J; bases unmatched to any gene: 4. CDR3 protein: CASSPRQGPYNEQFF. The DNA for the CDR3 is TGTGCCAGCTCACCACGACAGGGACCGTACAATGAGCAGTTCTTC.

J is TRBJ1-6 and V is TRBV28, with TRBD1 as a possible D gene (5 bases). From germline, CDR1 is MDHEN and CDR2 SYDVKM. This CDR3 is built from 16 residues. Trimming took off 6 bases at V and 6 bases at J, with 18 bases between the two ends. The CDR3 here is CASSPRSGTVNSPLHF. CDR3 DNA sequence: TGTGCCAGCAGCCCTCGATCAGGGACCGTTAATTCACCCCTCCACTTT.

This chain connects TRBV5-1 to TRBJ2-1, with TRBD1 identical over 7 bases. Germline trimming cut 5 bases from V and 3 bases from J; bases unmatched to any gene: 5. The CDR3 loop spans 14 amino acids. The germline CDR1 and CDR2 sequences are SGHRS and YFSETQ. The DNA for the CDR3 is TGCGCCAGCAGATCCGGGACAGACTACAATGAGCAGTTCTTC. It codes for CASRSGTDYNEQFF.

This chain links TRBV5-1 with TRBJ2-3; 14 bases align to TRBD2. V gave up 4 bases and J gave up 0 bases; unmatched junction bases: 4. CDR3 size: 17 residues. Germline V gives CDR1 SGHRS, CDR2 YFSETQ. CDR3 in amino acids: CASSRGLAGDSTDTQYF. DNA for the CDR3: TGCGCCAGCAGCCGGGGACTAGCGGGAGACAGCACAGATACGCAGTATTTT. Using reference TRBV5-1 and TRBJ2-3 for the parts outside the CDR3, the full variable domain is KAGVTQTPRYLIKTRGQQVTLSCSPISGHRSVSWYQQTPGQGLQFLFEYFSETQRNKGNFPGRFSGRQFSNSRSEMNVSTLELGDSALYLCASSRGLAGDSTDTQYFGPGTRLTVL.

The V call is TRBV18, the J call TRBJ1-3; D gene uncertain. This CDR3 spans 13 amino acids. V gave up 4 bases and J gave up 8 bases, with 12 bases separating them. Germline CDR1 KGHSH, CDR2 LQKENI. CDR3 sequence: CASSRSRGDTIYF. For the CDR3, the DNA is TGTGCCAGCTCACGCTCCCGGGGAGACACCATATATTTT.

This clone was recorded only once. This chain joins TRBV30 and TRBJ1-5, with D hard to call. Trimming shortened V by 4 bases and J by 9 bases, and 13 bases separated the two germline ends. The CDR3 runs 12 residues. Germline lookup yields CDR1 GTSNPN and CDR2 SVGIG (reference sequence). The CDR3 loop is CAWNTGTGPQHF. CDR3 in DNA: TGTGCCTGGAATACTGGCACTGGGCCCCAGCATTTT.

The J gene is TRBJ2-7, the V gene TRBV28, with 10 nucleotides matching TRBD2. The germline gives CDR1 MDHEN, CDR2 SYDVKM. The V segment lost 6 bases and the J segment 7 bases; nucleotides outside the gene matches: 9. This CDR3 contains 14 residues. CDR3 region: CASSLAGAVYEQYF. DNA for the CDR3: TGTGCCAGCAGCCTAGCGGGAGCGGTCTATGAGCAGTACTTC. Supplemented by reference TRBV28 and TRBJ2-7, the full variable domain reads DVKVTQSSRYLVKRTGEKVFLECVQDMDHENMFWYRQDPGLGLRLIYFSYDVKMKEKGDIPEGYSVSREKKERFSLILESASTNQTSMYLCASSLAGAVYEQYFGPGTRLTVT.

The chain joins TRBV5-1 to TRBJ2-7, with D unclear. CDR1 is SGHRS, CDR2 YFSETQ, per germline. Trimming left V 4 bases short and J 0 bases short, with 14 bases between. The CDR3 consists of 15 residues. The chain's CDR3 is CASSHSQVFSYEQYF. As DNA, the CDR3 is TGCGCCAGCAGCCACTCGCAGGTTTTCTCCTACGAGCAGTACTTC.

CDR3 residues: CASSSTGIGELFF. The CDR3 nucleotides are TGTGCCAGCAGCTCGACAGGGATCGGGGAGCTGTTTTTT. The V and J genes are TRBV7-2 and TRBJ2-2; 7 nucleotides align to TRBD1. The CDR3 is 13 residues long. Germline loops: CDR1 SGHTA, CDR2 FQGNSA. Trimming took 4 bases from V and 7 from J; bases not matched to a gene: 3.

The chain couples TRBV7-5 to TRBJ2-5; TRBD2, the table's D call, was not compared with the DNA. TRBV7-5 is deemed a pseudogene. The length of the CDR3 is 8 residues. The DNA for the CDR3 is TGTGAAACTGAGACCCAGTACTTC. Translating gives CETETQYF.